These 25 T cell receptor beta chains came from one sample sequenced in a study of response to subunit inactivated influenza vaccine. One entry per CDR3 protein, called by TCRdb with MiXCR from the RT-PCR reads. The sample records just under 550,000 distinct CDR3 sequences, roughly 25% being singletons. These data were likewise used in another study, on T cells expressing NK-cell markers. This second study notes: Scientists made TCR beta cDNA using 5'RACE template switching with UMIs.

The specimen comprised CD4+ T cells sorted from PBMCs, sampled about 12 days after vaccination. The receptors stem from a man aged 50 or older who received an inactivated influenza vaccine.

With respect to this clonotype: Possible read error: a much larger clone is one base away. The genes are TRBV13 and TRBJ2-7; D may be TRBD1 (6 bases). V was trimmed by 5 bases and J by 3 bases, leaving 17 bases between them. CDR1 and CDR2 from the germline V gene are PRHDT and FYEKMQ (reference sequence). CDR3 size: 15 residues. The CDR3 region is CASSPNARGHYEQYF. In DNA form, the CDR3 reads TGTGCCAGCAGCCCCAACGCCCGGGGACACTACGAGCAGTACTTC.

The chain is built from TRBV9 and TRBJ2-7; 9 bases align to TRBD1. The germline CDR1 and CDR2 sequences are SGDLS and YYNGEE. The J segment lost 1 base and the V segment lost 3 bases, leaving 8 bases of the junction unmatched. This CDR3 comprises 16 residues. DNA of the CDR3: TGTGCCAGCAGCGCAGGGACAGGGCTGACGTCCTACGAGCAGTACTTC. Translation: CASSAGTGLTSYEQYF.

The chain has TRBV20-1 and TRBJ2-5; the match to TRBD2 covers 9 bases. Germline CDR1 reads DFQATT; CDR2 reads SNEGSKA (reference sequence). The CDR3 is 15 amino acids. With V trimmed by 0 bases and J by 4 bases, 6 bases remained unmatched. The CDR3 DNA reads as TGCAGTGCTAGAGACGGACGACTAGCGGCAGAGACCCAGTACTTC. This encodes CSARDGRLAAETQYF.

This chain links TRBV12-3 or TRBV12-4 with TRBJ2-1; the match to TRBD2 covers 13 bases. This CDR3 contains 15 residues. V was clipped by 6 bases and J by 7 bases; unmatched bases: 6. CDR3 sequence reads: CASSTSGGAGNEQFF. In DNA form, the CDR3 reads TGTGCCAGCAGCACTAGCGGGGGGGCCGGTAATGAGCAGTTCTTC.

This clonotype was detected a few times. The chain has TRBV10-3 and TRBJ2-3; D is uncertain. V lost 10 bases, J lost 1 base, and 12 bases lay in between. Germline V gene sequence: CDR1 ENHRY, CDR2 SYGVKD. The CDR3 has 13 amino acids. This CDR3 reads CATSMRGTDTQYF. Written as DNA, the CDR3 is TGTGCCACCTCCATGAGAGGCACAGATACGCAGTATTTT.

The V gene is TRBV6-2 or TRBV6-3, the J gene TRBJ1-1, with D perhaps TRBD1 (6 bases). V was shortened by 7 bases and J by 0 bases, with 12 bases between the two germline ends. This CDR3 has 14 amino acids. Germline V gives CDR1 MNHEY, CDR2 SVGEGT. The CDR3 sequence: CASTWDTMNTEAFF. The CDR3 DNA is TGTGCCAGCACCTGGGACACTATGAACACTGAAGCTTTCTTT.

J is TRBJ1-2 and V is TRBV19; TRBD1 matches 8 bases. The CDR3 extends over 12 amino acids. The germline V gene has CDR1 LNHDA and CDR2 SQIVND (reference sequence). V gave up 3 bases and J gave up 8 bases; unmatched junction bases: 2. The chain's CDR3 is CASSMGTGGYTF. The CDR3 DNA sequence: TGTGCCAGTAGTATGGGGACAGGAGGCTACACCTTC.

This clonotype has a handful of counts. V gene TRBV5-5 combines with J gene TRBJ1-1, with 9 bases fitting TRBD1. Trimming took 4 bases from V and 4 from J; bases not matched to a gene: 8. Germline CDR1 SGHKS, CDR2 YYEKEE (reference sequence). The CDR3 sequence is 15 residues long. CDR3 loop: CASSGGQGSITEAFF. The CDR3 bases are TGTGCCAGCAGCGGGGGACAGGGATCCATCACTGAAGCTTTCTTT. Filled out from reference TRBV5-5 and TRBJ1-1, the complete variable domain reads DAGVTQSPTHLIKTRGQQVTLRCSPISGHKSVSWYQQVLGQGPQFIFQYYEKEERGRGNFPDRFSARQFPNYSSELNVNALLLGDSALYLCASSGGQGSITEAFFGQGTRLTVV.

The rearrangement uses TRBV5-4 and TRBJ2-7, with TRBD1 identical over 8 bases. V was pared by 4 bases and J by 5 bases, with 8 bases of the junction left unmatched. This CDR3 is built from 14 residues. Germline CDR1 SGHNT, CDR2 YYREEE (reference sequence). CDR3 protein: CASSRQDRVHEQYF. The CDR3 DNA follows: TGTGCCAGCAGCCGCCAGGACAGGGTACACGAGCAGTACTTC.

The rearrangement joins TRBV6-2 or TRBV6-3 to TRBJ2-3, with TRBD2 identical over 8 bases. The CDR3 loop spans 14 amino acids. V was clipped by 2 bases and J by 3 bases; unmatched bases: 1. Germline V gene sequence: CDR1 MNHEY, CDR2 SVGEGT. In DNA form, the CDR3 reads TGTGCCAGCAGTTACAGCGGGAGAACAGATACGCAGTATTTT. Translated: CASSYSGRTDTQYF.

This clonotype was seen only a few times. DNA for the CDR3: TGCAGCGTTGGACAGGGGCGGGCCAAAAACATTCAGTACTTC. Translation gives CSVGQGRAKNIQYF. This sequence joins TRBV29-1 and TRBJ2-4; TRBD1 agrees at 8 bases. The germline V gene encodes CDR1 SQVTM and CDR2 ANQGSEA. There are 14 residues in the CDR3. V lost 4 bases, J lost 1 base, and 3 bases stayed unmatched.

This chain uses TRBV11-2 with TRBJ2-1; 7 nucleotides line up with TRBD1. Germline-derived CDR1 and CDR2 are SGHAT and FQNNGV. This CDR3 comprises 15 residues. The V and J ends lost 5 bases and 5 bases, in that order; junction bases with no gene match: 9. The chain's CDR3 is CASSPIQGSHNEQFF. CDR3 coding DNA: TGTGCCAGCAGCCCGATACAGGGGTCCCACAATGAGCAGTTCTTC.

Written as DNA, the CDR3 is TGTGCCAGCAGCTCCCTACCGGGACAGGGGGCTCTCGATACGCAGTATTTT. It encodes CASSSLPGQGALDTQYF. The rearrangement uses TRBV7-9 and TRBJ2-3, with 12 bases lining up with TRBD1. Germline V gene data show CDR1 as SEHNR and CDR2 as FQNEAQ (reference sequence). With 4 bases clipped from V and 6 bases from J, the junction kept 11 bases outside the gene matches. The CDR3 is 17 residues long.

This clonotype was picked up a small number of times. The chain has TRBV2 and TRBJ2-1; D might be TRBD2 (7 bases). The CDR3 has 14 amino acids. V was cut by 7 bases and J by 7 bases, with 17 bases left in between. In germline, CDR1 is SNHLY, CDR2 FYNNEI. CDR3 residues: CASKTGGAGNEQFF. The CDR3 DNA reads TGTGCCAGCAAAACGGGGGGCGCGGGGAATGAGCAGTTCTTC.

The gene calls are TRBV5-1 and TRBJ1-2; D ambiguous. Germline V gene lookup returns CDR1 SGHRS and CDR2 YFSETQ. V gave up 0 bases and J gave up 4 bases, with 13 bases separating them. CDR3 size: 15 residues. CDR3: CASSLGRTVTYGYTF. CDR3 nucleotide sequence: TGCGCCAGCAGCTTGGGGAGGACCGTTACCTATGGCTACACCTTC.

This clonotype was detected ten times or more. The V and J genes are TRBV10-3 and TRBJ2-1; D possibly corresponds to TRBD1 (5 bases). The CDR3 runs to 13 residues. Trimming took off 5 bases at V and 8 bases at J, with 13 bases between the two ends. The germline CDR1 and CDR2 sequences are ENHRY and SYGVKD. The CDR3 DNA follows: TGTGCCATCAGTCGCAGGGAAAGGGATGAGCAGTTCTTC. Its translation: CAISRRERDEQFF.

This clonotype appeared a few times. V is TRBV7-9 and J is TRBJ2-1; D may be TRBD2 (5 bases). The CDR3 consists of 12 residues. The V end was cut by 1 base, the J end by 9 bases, with 7 bases between. CDR1 and CDR2 from the germline V gene are SEHNR and FQNEAQ (reference sequence). CDR3: CASSLDGLEQFF. The CDR3 DNA is TGTGCCAGCAGCTTAGACGGACTTGAGCAGTTCTTC.

The genes are TRBV11-1 and TRBJ2-6; D is possibly TRBD1 or TRBD2 (5 bases each). The CDR3 has 18 residues. The germline V and J ends were trimmed by 5 bases and 0 bases, with 17 bases remaining between them. Germline V lookup: CDR1 SGHAT, CDR2 FQDESV (reference sequence). The CDR3 here is CASSKRAGTGSGANVLTF. CDR3 coding DNA: TGTGCCAGCAGCAAACGGGCAGGGACCGGCTCTGGGGCCAACGTCCTGACTTTC. The complete variable domain, with remaining parts taken from reference TRBV11-1 and TRBJ2-6, reads EAEVAQSPRYKITEKSQAVAFWCDPISGHATLYWYRQILGQGPELLVQFQDESVVDDSQLPKDRFSAERLKGVDSTLKIQPAELGDSAMYLCASSKRAGTGSGANVLTFGAGSRLTVL.

The CDR3 loop is CATSDLKGLSSYNEQFF. The CDR3 bases are TGTGCCACCAGTGATTTGAAGGGGTTAAGCTCCTACAATGAGCAGTTCTTC. The rearrangement links TRBV24-1 to TRBJ2-1; TRBD1 is a possible D gene (5 bases). The CDR3 spans 17 residues. V lost 0 bases and J lost 0, with 11 bases in between. Looked up from germline, CDR1 is KGHDR and CDR2 is SFDVKD.

The chain links TRBV20-1 to TRBJ1-1; no definite D call. Looked up from germline, CDR1 is DFQATT and CDR2 is SNEGSKA (reference sequence). The CDR3 extends over 17 amino acids. Trimming stripped 0 bases from V and 0 bases from J, with 17 bases between. The CDR3 loop is CSARDELTRLMNTEAFF. DNA of the CDR3: TGCAGTGCTAGAGATGAGTTAACACGCCTTATGAACACTGAAGCTTTCTTT.

This clonotype was detected ten times or more. The V and J genes are TRBV2 and TRBJ2-5; D is perhaps TRBD2 (5 bases). Per the germline V gene, CDR1 is SNHLY and CDR2 is FYNNEI. This CDR3 is built from 16 residues. Trimming stripped 3 bases from V and 1 base from J, with 15 bases between. The CDR3 DNA reads as TGTGCCAGCAGTGAGGGCAGACTAACAGTCCAAGAGACCCAGTACTTC. Translation: CASSEGRLTVQETQYF.

This clonotype was seen only a few times. The gene calls are TRBV5-1 and TRBJ2-7; 7 nucleotides align to TRBD1. Germline CDR1 is SGHRS and CDR2 is YFSETQ. With V trimmed by 6 bases and J by 3 bases, 12 bases remained unmatched. The CDR3 runs to 15 residues. As DNA, the CDR3 is TGCGCCAGCACGCTTACATCGACAGGGATCTACGAGCAGTACTTC. Translation gives CASTLTSTGIYEQYF.

This clonotype appeared a few times. The chain combines TRBV7-3 with TRBJ2-3, with D maybe TRBD2 (6 bases). Germline CDR1 SGHTA, CDR2 FQGTGA. Trimming cost V 5 bases and J 4 bases, with 10 bases left between them. The CDR3 sequence is 13 residues long. In nucleotides, the CDR3 is TGTGCCAGCAGCCGGGGGAGCTCAGATACGCAGTATTTT. The encoded protein is CASSRGSSDTQYF.

This clonotype has a count of ten or more. The V and J genes are TRBV6-1 and TRBJ1-1; the D is unclear. Germline assignment: CDR1 MNHNS and CDR2 SASEGT. Trimming took off 6 bases at V and 1 base at J, with 15 bases between the two ends. This CDR3 is built from 15 residues. CDR3 nucleotide sequence: TGTGCCAGCAGCCGAACCAACCTGGGGAACACTGAAGCTTTCTTT. Protein sequence: CASSRTNLGNTEAFF.

The chain combines TRBV15 with TRBJ2-1; D may be TRBD2 (6 bases). V gave up 0 bases and J gave up 6 bases, with 15 bases separating them. The CDR3 consists of 16 residues. Germline lookup yields CDR1 LNHNV and CDR2 YYDKDF (reference sequence). The CDR3 nucleotides read TGTGCCACCAGCAGAGATCAGTCGGGGCGGGGCAATGAGCAGTTCTTC. Residues: CATSRDQSGRGNEQFF.